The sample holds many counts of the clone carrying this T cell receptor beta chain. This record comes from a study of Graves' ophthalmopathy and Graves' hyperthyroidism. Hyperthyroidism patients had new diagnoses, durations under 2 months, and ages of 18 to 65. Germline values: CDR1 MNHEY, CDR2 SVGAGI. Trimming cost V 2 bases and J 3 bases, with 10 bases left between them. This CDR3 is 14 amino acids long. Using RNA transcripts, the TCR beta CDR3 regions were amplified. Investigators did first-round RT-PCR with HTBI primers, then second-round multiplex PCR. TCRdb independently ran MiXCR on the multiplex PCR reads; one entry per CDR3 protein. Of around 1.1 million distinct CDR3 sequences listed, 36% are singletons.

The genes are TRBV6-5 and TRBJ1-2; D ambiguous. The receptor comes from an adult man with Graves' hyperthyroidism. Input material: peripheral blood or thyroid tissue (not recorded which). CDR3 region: CASSYRRRDYGYTF. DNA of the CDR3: TGTGCCAGCAGTTACCGGAGAAGGGACTATGGCTACACCTTC.